This TCR beta chain originates from a study of blood T cell repertoires in COVID-19. Study-level information: Samples came from the United States, Italy and Spain, spanning acute and convalescent COVID-19.

The CDR3 runs to 18 residues. Per the germline V gene, CDR1 is SGHVS and CDR2 is FNYEAQ. V was pared by 4 bases and J by 4 bases, with 16 bases of the junction left unmatched. Source study methods: Researchers report that nucleated cell counts were estimated from reference gene primer amplification. The table came from immunoSEQ multiplex PCR; TCRdb's copy has only in-frame clones and leaves some out. From that table come the V and J calls and clone size; the DNA was used to work out D and trimming. The sample has approximately 250,000 clones, about 85% seen once. This rearrangement joins TRBV7-6 to TRBJ1-2; 9 bases agree with TRBD1. The sequencing sample was made of peripheral blood. The clonotype originates from a man aged 55 to 70 with acute or convalescent COVID-19. Written as DNA, the CDR3 is TGTGCCAGCAGCTCTGGGACAGGGAAGGATAAAAACGTCTATGGCTACACCTTC. This encodes CASSSGTGKDKNVYGYTF.